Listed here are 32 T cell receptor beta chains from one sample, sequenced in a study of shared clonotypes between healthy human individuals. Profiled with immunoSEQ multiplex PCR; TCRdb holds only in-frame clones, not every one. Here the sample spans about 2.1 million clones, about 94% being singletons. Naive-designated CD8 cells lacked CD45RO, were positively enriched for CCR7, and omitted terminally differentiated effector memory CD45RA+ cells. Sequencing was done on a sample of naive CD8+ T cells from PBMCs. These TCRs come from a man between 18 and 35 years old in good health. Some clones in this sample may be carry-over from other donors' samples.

The CDR3 bases are TGCGCCAGCAGCCAAGCCCCTTCCGGGACTAGCGGGAGTGAGGGGGAGCTGTTTTTT. Encoded protein: CASSQAPSGTSGSEGELFF. The rearrangement links TRBV4-3 to TRBJ2-2; TRBD2 matches 14 bases. Germline CDR1 LGHNA, CDR2 YSLEER. This CDR3 region has 19 residues. V lost 1 base, J lost 8 bases, and 12 bases stayed unmatched.

CDR3 in amino acids: CASSVLREGGEQYF. CDR3 sequence (DNA): TGTGCCAGCAGCGTATTACGGGAGGGTGGCGAGCAGTACTTC. The chain joins TRBV9 to TRBJ2-7; 8 nucleotides agree with TRBD2. The germline V gene has CDR1 SGDLS and CDR2 YYNGEE. The trim removed 1 base at V and 6 bases at J, leaving 6 bases unmatched. CDR3 length equals 14 residues.

CDR3 amino acids: CASSRDRSLLNTIYF. The CDR3 bases are TGTGCCAGCAGTCGAGACAGAAGCTTGTTAAACACCATATATTTT. The chain uses TRBV28 and TRBJ1-3, with D possibly TRBD1 on 5 matching bases. Germline V lookup: CDR1 MDHEN, CDR2 SYDVKM. CDR3 length: 15 residues. Trimming pared 5 bases from V and 6 bases from J, leaving 17 bases between.

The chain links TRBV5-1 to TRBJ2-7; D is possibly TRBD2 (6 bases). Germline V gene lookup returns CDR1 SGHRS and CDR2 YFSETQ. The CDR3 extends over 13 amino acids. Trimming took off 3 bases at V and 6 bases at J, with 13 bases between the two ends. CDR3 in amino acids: CASSWGDRGEQYF. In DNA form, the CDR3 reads TGCGCCAGCAGCTGGGGGGATCGGGGCGAGCAGTACTTC. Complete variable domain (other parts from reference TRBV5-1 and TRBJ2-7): KAGVTQTPRYLIKTRGQQVTLSCSPISGHRSVSWYQQTPGQGLQFLFEYFSETQRNKGNFPGRFSGRQFSNSRSEMNVSTLELGDSALYLCASSWGDRGEQYFGPGTRLTVT.

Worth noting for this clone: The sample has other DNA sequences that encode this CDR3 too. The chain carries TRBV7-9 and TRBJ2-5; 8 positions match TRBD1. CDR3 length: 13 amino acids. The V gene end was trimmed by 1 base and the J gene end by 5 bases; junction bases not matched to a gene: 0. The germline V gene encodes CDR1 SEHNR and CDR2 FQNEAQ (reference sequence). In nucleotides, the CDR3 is TGTGCCAGCAGCTTAGACAGGGGGGAGACCCAGTACTTC. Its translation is CASSLDRGETQYF. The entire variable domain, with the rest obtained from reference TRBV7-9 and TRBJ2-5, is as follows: DTGVSQNPRHKITKRGQNVTFRCDPISEHNRLYWYRQTLGQGPEFLTYFQNEAQLEKSRLLSDRFSAERPKGSFSTLEIQRTEQGDSAMYLCASSLDRGETQYFGPGTRLLVL.

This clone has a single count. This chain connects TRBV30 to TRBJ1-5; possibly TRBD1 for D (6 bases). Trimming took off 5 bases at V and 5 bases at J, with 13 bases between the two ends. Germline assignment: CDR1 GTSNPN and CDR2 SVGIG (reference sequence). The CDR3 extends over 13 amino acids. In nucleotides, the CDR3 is TGTGCCTGGGGTACACAGGGTTATCAGCCCCAGCATTTT. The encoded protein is CAWGTQGYQPQHF.

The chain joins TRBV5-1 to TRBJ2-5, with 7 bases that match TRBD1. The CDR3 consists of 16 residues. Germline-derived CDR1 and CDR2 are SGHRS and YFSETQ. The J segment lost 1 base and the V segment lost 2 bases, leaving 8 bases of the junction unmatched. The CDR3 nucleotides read TGCGCCAGCAGCTTTAACAGGGGAAGGGGCCAAGAGACCCAGTACTTC. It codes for CASSFNRGRGQETQYF.

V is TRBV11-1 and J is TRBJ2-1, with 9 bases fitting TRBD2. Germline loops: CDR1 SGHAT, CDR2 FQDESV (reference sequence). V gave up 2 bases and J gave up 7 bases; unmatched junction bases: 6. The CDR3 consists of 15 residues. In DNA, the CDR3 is TGTGCCAGCAGCTTACGTGTCGCGGGAGGGAATGAGCAGTTCTTC. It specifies CASSLRVAGGNEQFF.

The CDR3 reads CASSRRGNRQPQHF. The CDR3 coding sequence is TGTGCCAGCAGCCGTAGGGGGAATCGGCAGCCCCAGCATTTT. V usage is TRBV28 and J usage is TRBJ1-5; tentative D call: TRBD1 (6 bases). The V gene's germline CDR1 is MDHEN and CDR2 SYDVKM. Trimming took 6 bases from V and 7 from J, leaving 16 bases between them. This CDR3 spans 14 amino acids. Based on the CDR3 plus reference TRBV28 and TRBJ1-5, the full variable domain is DVKVTQSSRYLVKRTGEKVFLECVQDMDHENMFWYRQDPGLGLRLIYFSYDVKMKEKGDIPEGYSVSREKKERFSLILESASTNQTSMYLCASSRRGNRQPQHFGDGTRLSIL.

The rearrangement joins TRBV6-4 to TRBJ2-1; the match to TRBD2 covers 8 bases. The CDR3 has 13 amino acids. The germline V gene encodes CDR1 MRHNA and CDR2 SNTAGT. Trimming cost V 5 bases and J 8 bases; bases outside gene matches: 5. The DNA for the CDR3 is TGTGCCAGCAGTAGCGGGAGCTTCGATGAGCAGTTCTTC. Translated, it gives CASSSGSFDEQFF.

CDR3 in DNA: TGTGCCAGCAGCCAAGGTTCCAGGGTTTTAACAGATACGCAGTATTTT. As protein: CASSQGSRVLTDTQYF. The chain employs TRBV14 and TRBJ2-3, with D tentatively TRBD1 (5 bases). Germline V gene lookup returns CDR1 SGHDN and CDR2 FVKESK. The CDR3 sequence is 16 residues long. The V gene lost 1 base and the J gene lost 3 bases, with 14 bases spanning the gap.

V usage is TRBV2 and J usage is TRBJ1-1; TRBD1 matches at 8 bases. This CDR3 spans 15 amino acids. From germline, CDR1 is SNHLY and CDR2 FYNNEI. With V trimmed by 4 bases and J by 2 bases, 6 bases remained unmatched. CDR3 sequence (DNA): TGTGCCAGCAGTGGCCTGGGACAGGAAAACACTGAAGCTTTCTTT. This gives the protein CASSGLGQENTEAFF. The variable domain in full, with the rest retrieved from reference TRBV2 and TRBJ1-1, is EPEVTQTPSHQVTQMGQEVILRCVPISNHLYFYWYRQILGQKVEFLVSFYNNEISEKSEIFDDQFSVERPDGSNFTLKIRSTKLEDSAMYFCASSGLGQENTEAFFGQGTRLTVV.

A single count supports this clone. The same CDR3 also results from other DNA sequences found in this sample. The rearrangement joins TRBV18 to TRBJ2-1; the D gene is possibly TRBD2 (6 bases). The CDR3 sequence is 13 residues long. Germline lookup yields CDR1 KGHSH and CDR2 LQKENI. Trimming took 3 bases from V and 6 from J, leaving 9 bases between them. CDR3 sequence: CASSPAGPNEQFF. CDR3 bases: TGTGCCAGCTCACCCGCGGGACCCAATGAGCAGTTCTTC.

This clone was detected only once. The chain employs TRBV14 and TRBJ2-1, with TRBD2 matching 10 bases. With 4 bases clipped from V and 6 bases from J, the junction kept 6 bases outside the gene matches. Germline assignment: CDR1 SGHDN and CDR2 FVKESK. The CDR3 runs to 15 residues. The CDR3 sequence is CASSPLAGAFNEQFF. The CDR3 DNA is TGTGCCAGCAGCCCTCTAGCGGGAGCCTTCAATGAGCAGTTCTTC.

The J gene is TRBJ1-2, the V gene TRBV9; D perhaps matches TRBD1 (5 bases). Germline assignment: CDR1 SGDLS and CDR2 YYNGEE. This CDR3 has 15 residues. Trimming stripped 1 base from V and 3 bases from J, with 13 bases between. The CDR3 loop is CASSVRAGGDYGYTF. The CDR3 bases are TGTGCCAGCAGCGTAAGGGCAGGAGGGGACTATGGCTACACCTTC. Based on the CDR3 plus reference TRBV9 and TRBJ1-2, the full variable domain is DSGVTQTPKHLITATGQRVTLRCSPRSGDLSVYWYQQSLDQGLQFLIQYYNGEERAKGNILERFSAQQFPDLHSELNLSSLELGDSALYFCASSVRAGGDYGYTFGSGTRLTVV.

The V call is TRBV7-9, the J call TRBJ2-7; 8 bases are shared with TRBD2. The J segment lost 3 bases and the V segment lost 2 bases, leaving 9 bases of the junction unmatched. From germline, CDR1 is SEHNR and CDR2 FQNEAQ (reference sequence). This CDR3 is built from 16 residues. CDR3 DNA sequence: TGTGCCAGCAGCTTATCGAGCGGGGGACCAAACTACGAGCAGTACTTC. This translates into CASSLSSGGPNYEQYF.

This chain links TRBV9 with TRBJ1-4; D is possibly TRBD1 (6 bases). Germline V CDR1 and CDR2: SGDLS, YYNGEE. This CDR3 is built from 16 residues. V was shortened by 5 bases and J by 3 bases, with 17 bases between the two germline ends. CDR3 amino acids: CASSPRGGGPNEKLFF. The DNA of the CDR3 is TGTGCCAGCAGTCCCCGCGGGGGGGGGCCTAATGAAAAACTGTTTTTT. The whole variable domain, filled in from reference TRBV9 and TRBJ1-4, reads DSGVTQTPKHLITATGQRVTLRCSPRSGDLSVYWYQQSLDQGLQFLIQYYNGEERAKGNILERFSAQQFPDLHSELNLSSLELGDSALYFCASSPRGGGPNEKLFFGSGTQLSVL.

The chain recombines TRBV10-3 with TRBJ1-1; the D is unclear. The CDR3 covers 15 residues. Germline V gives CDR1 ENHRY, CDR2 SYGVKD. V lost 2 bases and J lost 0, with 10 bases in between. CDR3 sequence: CAISETTALNTEAFF. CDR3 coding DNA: TGTGCCATCAGTGAGACCACAGCTTTGAACACTGAAGCTTTCTTT.

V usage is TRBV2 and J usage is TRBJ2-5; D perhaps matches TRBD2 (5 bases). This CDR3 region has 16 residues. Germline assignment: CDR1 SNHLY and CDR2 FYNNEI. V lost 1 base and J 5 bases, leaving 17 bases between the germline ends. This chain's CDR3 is CASSEGWGDYSETQYF. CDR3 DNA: TGTGCCAGCAGTGAAGGGTGGGGAGACTATTCGGAGACCCAGTACTTC.

CDR3 protein: CASSDGTSTQYF. CDR3 DNA: TGTGCCAGCAGCGACGGGACTAGTACGCAGTATTTT. The chain recombines TRBV9 with TRBJ2-3; TRBD2 agrees at 8 bases. Germline V gives CDR1 SGDLS, CDR2 YYNGEE. The CDR3 has 12 amino acids. J was trimmed by 8 bases and V by 3 bases; bases with no gene match: 2.

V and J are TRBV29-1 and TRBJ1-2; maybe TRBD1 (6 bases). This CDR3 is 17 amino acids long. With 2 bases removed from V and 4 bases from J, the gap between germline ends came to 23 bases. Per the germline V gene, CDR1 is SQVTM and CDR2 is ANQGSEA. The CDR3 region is CSVEKPPGVQSFYGYTF. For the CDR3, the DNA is TGCAGCGTTGAAAAACCTCCAGGGGTACAGTCTTTCTATGGCTACACCTTC.

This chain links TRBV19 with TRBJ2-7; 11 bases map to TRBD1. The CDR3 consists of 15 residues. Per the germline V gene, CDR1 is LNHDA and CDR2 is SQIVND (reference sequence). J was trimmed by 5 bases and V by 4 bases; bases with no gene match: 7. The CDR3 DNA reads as TGTGCCAGTAGTAGAAAGGACAGGGGGCTCGACGAGCAGTACTTC. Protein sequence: CASSRKDRGLDEQYF.

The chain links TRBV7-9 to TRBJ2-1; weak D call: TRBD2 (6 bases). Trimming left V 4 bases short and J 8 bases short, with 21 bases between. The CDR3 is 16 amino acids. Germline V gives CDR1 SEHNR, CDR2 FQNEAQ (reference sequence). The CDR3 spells CASSYFSSAVGDEQFF. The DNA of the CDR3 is TGTGCCAGCAGCTACTTTTCTAGCGCCGTGGGGGATGAGCAGTTCTTC.

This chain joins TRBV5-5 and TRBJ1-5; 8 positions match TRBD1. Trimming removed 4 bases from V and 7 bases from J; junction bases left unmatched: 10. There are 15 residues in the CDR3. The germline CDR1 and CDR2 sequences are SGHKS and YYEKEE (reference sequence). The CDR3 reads CASSPSQGAGQPQHF. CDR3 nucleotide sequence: TGTGCCAGCAGCCCATCTCAGGGGGCTGGGCAGCCCCAGCATTTT.

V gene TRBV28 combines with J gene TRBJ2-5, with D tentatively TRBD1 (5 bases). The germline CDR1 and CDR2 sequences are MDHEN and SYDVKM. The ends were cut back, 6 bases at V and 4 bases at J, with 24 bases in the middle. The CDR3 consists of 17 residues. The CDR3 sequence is CASRAIKGVRSPETQYF. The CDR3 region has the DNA TGTGCCAGCAGGGCAATAAAAGGGGTTCGATCCCCAGAGACCCAGTACTTC.

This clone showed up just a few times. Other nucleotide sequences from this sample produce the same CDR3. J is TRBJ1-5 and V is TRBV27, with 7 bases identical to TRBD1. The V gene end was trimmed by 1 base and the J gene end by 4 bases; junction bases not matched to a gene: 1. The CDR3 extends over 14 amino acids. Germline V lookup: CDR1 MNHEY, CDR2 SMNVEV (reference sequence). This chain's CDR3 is CASSLLQGNQPQHF. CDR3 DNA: TGTGCCAGCAGTTTATTACAGGGGAATCAGCCCCAGCATTTT.

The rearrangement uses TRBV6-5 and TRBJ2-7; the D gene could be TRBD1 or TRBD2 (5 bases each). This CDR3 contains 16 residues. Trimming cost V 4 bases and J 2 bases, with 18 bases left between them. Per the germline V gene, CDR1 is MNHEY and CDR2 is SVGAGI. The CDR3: CASSSNSGTSPYEQYF. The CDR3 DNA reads TGTGCCAGCAGTTCCAACTCCGGGACCTCGCCCTACGAGCAGTACTTC.

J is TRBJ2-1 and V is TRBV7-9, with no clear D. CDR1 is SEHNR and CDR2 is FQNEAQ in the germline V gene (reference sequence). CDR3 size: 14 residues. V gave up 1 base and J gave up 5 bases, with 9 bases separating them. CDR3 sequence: CASSLVPSNNEQFF. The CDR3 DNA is TGTGCCAGCAGCTTAGTACCGTCAAACAATGAGCAGTTCTTC.

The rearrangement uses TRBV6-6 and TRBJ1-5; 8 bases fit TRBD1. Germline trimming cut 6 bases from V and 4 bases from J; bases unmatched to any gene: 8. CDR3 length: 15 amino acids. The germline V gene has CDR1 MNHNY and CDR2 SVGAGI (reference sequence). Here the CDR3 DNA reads TGTGCCAGCAGACCGACAGGGGTGGTGAATCAGCCCCAGCATTTT. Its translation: CASRPTGVVNQPQHF.

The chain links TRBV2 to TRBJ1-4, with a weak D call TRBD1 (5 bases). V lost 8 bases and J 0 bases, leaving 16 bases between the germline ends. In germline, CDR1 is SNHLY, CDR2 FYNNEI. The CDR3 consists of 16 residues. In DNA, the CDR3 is TGTGCCAGCGGAAAAGGGGTTAGTGCAACTAATGAAAAACTGTTTTTT. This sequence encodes CASGKGVSATNEKLFF.

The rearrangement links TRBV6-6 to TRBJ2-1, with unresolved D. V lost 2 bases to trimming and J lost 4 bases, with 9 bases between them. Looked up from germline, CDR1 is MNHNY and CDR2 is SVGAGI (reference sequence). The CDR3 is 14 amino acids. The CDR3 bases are TGTGCCAGCAGTTACCCGGAGAAATACAATGAGCAGTTCTTC. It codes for CASSYPEKYNEQFF.

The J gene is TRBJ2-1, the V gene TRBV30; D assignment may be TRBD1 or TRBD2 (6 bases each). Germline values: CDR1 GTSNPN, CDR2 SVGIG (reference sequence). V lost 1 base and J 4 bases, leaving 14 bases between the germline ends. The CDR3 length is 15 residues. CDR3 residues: CAWSGGGFGYNEQFF. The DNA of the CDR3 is TGTGCCTGGAGTGGAGGGGGGTTTGGGTACAATGAGCAGTTCTTC.